A single sample is the source of the 24 T cell receptor beta chains below, sequenced in a study of CD8+CD57+ T cells in acquired aplastic anemia. Using genomic DNA as the template, TCR beta VDJ and CDR3 profiling was carried out. Via MiXCR, TCRdb re-called the reads, giving one row per CDR3 protein. Of approximately 200,000 distinct CDR3 sequences in the sample, almost 50% were seen once. Individuals selected for sequencing had exhibited CD8+CD57+ cell expansion on flow cytometry. The sequenced material came from sorted CD4+, CD8+, or CD8+CD57+ T cells (not recorded which) from PBMCs. The receptors stem from a human donor with aplastic anemia.

This clonotype has more than one count but fewer than ten. This rearrangement joins TRBV19 to TRBJ2-7, with TRBD1 identical over 10 bases. Trimming removed 5 bases from V and 3 bases from J; junction bases left unmatched: 7. Germline lookup yields CDR1 LNHDA and CDR2 SQIVND (reference sequence). This CDR3 is 15 amino acids long. The CDR3, as DNA: TGTGCCAGTAGTGCAGCCCGGGACAGGGGCTACGAGCAGTACTTC. It encodes CASSAARDRGYEQYF.

This clonotype was counted ten times or more. J is TRBJ2-3 and V is TRBV19, with 9 positions matching TRBD1. V shed 4 bases and J 0 bases; nucleotides not matched to a gene: 2. CDR1 LNHDA and CDR2 SQIVND come from the germline V gene (reference sequence). The CDR3 contains 15 residues. The CDR3 DNA reads TGTGCCAGTAGTAGGGGACAGGGAAGCACAGATACGCAGTATTTT. Its translation is CASSRGQGSTDTQYF. Drawing the rest from reference TRBV19 and TRBJ2-3, the complete variable domain is DGGITQSPKYLFRKEGQNVTLSCEQNLNHDAMYWYRQDPGQGLRLIYYSQIVNDFQKGDIAEGYSVSREKKESFPLTVTSAQKNPTAFYLCASSRGQGSTDTQYFGPGTRLTVL.

This clonotype was seen many times. This sequence joins TRBV5-1 and TRBJ2-7; TRBD1 matches 10 bases. CDR1 and CDR2 from the germline V gene are SGHRS and YFSETQ. The J segment lost 3 bases and the V segment lost 4 bases, leaving 7 bases of the junction unmatched. The CDR3 loop spans 15 amino acids. The CDR3 DNA is TGCGCCAGCAGCCCCCAGGGGACAGGGGACTACGAGCAGTACTTC. It codes for CASSPQGTGDYEQYF.

V is TRBV24-1 and J is TRBJ2-7; 9 positions agree with TRBD1. The V gene end was trimmed by 4 bases and the J gene end by 3 bases; junction bases not matched to a gene: 6. Germline V lookup: CDR1 KGHDR, CDR2 SFDVKD. The CDR3 contains 15 residues. DNA for the CDR3: TGTGCCACCAGTGACCCTACAGGGGGCGGCTACGAGCAGTACTTC. Translation gives CATSDPTGGGYEQYF.

The V call is TRBV6-4, the J call TRBJ2-2; D possibly corresponds to TRBD2 (7 bases). The CDR3 loop spans 15 amino acids. Trimming stripped 6 bases from V and 4 bases from J, with 15 bases between. Germline CDR1 is MRHNA and CDR2 is SNTAGT. The CDR3 loop reads CASSIQGGFTGELFF. The CDR3 nucleotides are TGTGCCAGCAGCATACAGGGAGGGTTCACCGGGGAGCTGTTTTTT.

On this clonotype itself: This may be a read error, as it is one base from a much larger clone. The rearrangement joins TRBV20-1 to TRBJ1-5, with TRBD1 matching over 8 bases. This CDR3 is 13 amino acids long. In germline, CDR1 is DFQATT, CDR2 SNEGSKA (reference sequence). The CDR3 loop is CGARGAGGQPQHF. The CDR3 DNA follows: TGCGGTGCTAGAGGAGCAGGGGGCCAGCCCCAGCATTTT.

This clonotype was counted at least ten times. The genes are TRBV5-8 and TRBJ1-2; 11 bases agree with TRBD1. The CDR3 runs 15 residues. V was clipped by 6 bases and J by 7 bases; unmatched bases: 11. The germline gives CDR1 SGHTS, CDR2 YDEGEE. CDR3 region: CASTAWTGGSSGYTF. CDR3 in DNA: TGTGCCAGCACCGCCTGGACAGGGGGCTCGAGTGGCTACACCTTC.

The chain uses TRBV24-1 and TRBJ2-1; 11 bases line up with TRBD1. This CDR3 has 13 residues. V trimming: 10 bases; J trimming: 7 bases; junction bases outside the gene matches: 5. The germline CDR1 and CDR2 sequences are KGHDR and SFDVKD. For the CDR3, the DNA is TGTGCCACAAGGGACAGGGGGGGGAATGAGCAGTTCTTC. Amino acids: CATRDRGGNEQFF.

V is TRBV11-1 and J is TRBJ1-1; 7 nucleotides match TRBD1. V shed 1 base, J shed 4 bases, and the junction held 6 bases outside the gene matches. Per germline, CDR1 SGHAT and CDR2 FQDESV (reference sequence). CDR3 length: 15 amino acids. The CDR3 region is CASSLGDQGGTEAFF. In DNA, the CDR3 is TGTGCCAGCAGCTTAGGTGACCAGGGGGGCACTGAAGCTTTCTTT.

This chain uses TRBV12-3 or TRBV12-4 with TRBJ1-5; possible D gene TRBD1, 5 bases. CDR3 length: 14 amino acids. Trimming stripped 3 bases from V and 6 bases from J, with 12 bases between. The CDR3 sequence: CASSLGRASQPQHF. The DNA for the CDR3 is TGTGCCAGCAGTTTGGGACGGGCAAGTCAGCCCCAGCATTTT.

This chain joins TRBV29-1 and TRBJ2-1; 8 bases match TRBD2. Germline V gene lookup returns CDR1 SQVTM and CDR2 ANQGSEA. The CDR3 length is 14 residues. V shed 2 bases, J shed 6 bases, and the junction held 6 bases outside the gene matches. CDR3 in DNA: TGCAGCGTTGAACGGGCGGGGGGATCCAATGAGCAGTTCTTC. It translates to CSVERAGGSNEQFF.

The chain combines TRBV14 with TRBJ1-6, with D perhaps matching TRBD1 (5 bases). This CDR3 spans 14 amino acids. The germline gives CDR1 SGHDN, CDR2 FVKESK. Trimming left V 3 bases short and J 8 bases short, with 11 bases between. Here the CDR3 reads CASSQGGGYSPLHF. In DNA form, the CDR3 reads TGTGCCAGCAGCCAGGGCGGGGGTTATTCACCCCTCCACTTT.

The chain has TRBV20-1 and TRBJ2-7, with 7 bases that match TRBD2. This CDR3 spans 12 amino acids. CDR1 and CDR2 (germline): DFQATT, SNEGSKA (reference sequence). V lost 8 bases and J lost 5; bases outside the gene matches: 9. The CDR3 region has the DNA TGCAGTTACTCTCCAGGGAGGGACGAGCAGTACTTC. It encodes CSYSPGRDEQYF.

The rearrangement joins TRBV19 to TRBJ1-1, with D possibly being TRBD1 (6 bases). Trimming removed 3 bases from V and 5 bases from J, with 19 bases in between. The CDR3 sequence is 16 residues long. From germline, CDR1 is LNHDA and CDR2 SQIVND (reference sequence). The CDR3 DNA reads TGTGCCAGTAGTATCCGGCGGGGGGCGATAGAAACTGAAGCTTTCTTT. Translating it yields CASSIRRGAIETEAFF.

This clonotype was counted at least ten times. V usage is TRBV11-2 and J usage is TRBJ2-7; perhaps TRBD1 as D (7 bases). The CDR3 covers 13 residues. The V gene lost 5 bases and the J gene lost 11 bases, with 19 bases spanning the gap. In germline, CDR1 is SGHAT, CDR2 FQNNGV. The CDR3 region is CASSAISRGEEYF. CDR3 nucleotide sequence: TGTGCCAGCAGCGCGATTTCCAGGGGGGAGGAGTACTTC.

V is TRBV6-6 and J is TRBJ1-4, with TRBD1 matching over 7 bases. CDR1 is MNHNY, CDR2 SVGAGI, per germline (reference sequence). The V and J ends lost 6 bases and 1 base, in that order; junction bases with no gene match: 11. The length of the CDR3 is 17 residues. CDR3 in amino acids: CASSPRAGGRTNEKLFF. The CDR3 nucleotides read TGTGCCAGCAGCCCCAGGGCAGGGGGAAGAACTAATGAAAAACTGTTTTTT.

This clonotype came up many times. The chain joins TRBV10-3 to TRBJ1-2; D not resolved. The CDR3 runs to 14 residues. Trimming left V 0 bases short and J 5 bases short, with 10 bases between. Germline CDR1 and CDR2: ENHRY and SYGVKD. CDR3 sequence (DNA): TGTGCCATCAGTGAGTCGGCCGGGTGGTATGGCTACACCTTC. Translated: CAISESAGWYGYTF.

This clonotype was seen many times. The chain joins TRBV19 to TRBJ1-4, with a tentative D call TRBD1 (6 bases). The CDR3 is made up of 13 amino acids. V lost 10 bases and J 1 base, leaving 10 bases between the germline ends. Germline CDR1 is LNHDA and CDR2 is SQIVND (reference sequence). The CDR3 is CATTGQTNEKLFF. The CDR3 DNA reads TGTGCCACCACGGGACAAACTAATGAAAAACTGTTTTTT.

The genes are TRBV7-9 and TRBJ1-1, with D possibly being TRBD1 (5 bases). The germline gives CDR1 SEHNR, CDR2 FQNEAQ (reference sequence). There are 16 residues in the CDR3. V was clipped by 4 bases and J by 6 bases, with 21 bases between them. In DNA, the CDR3 is TGTGCCAGCAGCTCGACGGTCAGGGTTGCAGTATCTGAAGCTTTCTTT. It is translated as CASSSTVRVAVSEAFF.

Ten or more counts support this clonotype. The chain uses TRBV9 and TRBJ2-7; D tentatively fits TRBD1 or TRBD2 (6 bases each). The CDR3 runs to 13 residues. The germline CDR1 and CDR2 sequences are SGDLS and YYNGEE. V lost 3 bases, J lost 6 bases, and 13 bases lay in between. The DNA for the CDR3 is TGTGCCAGCAGCGCGCTCAGGGGAGGCGAGCAGTACTTC. Translation: CASSALRGGEQYF.

This clonotype appeared a few times. J is TRBJ2-3 and V is TRBV18, with a possible D match to TRBD2 (5 bases). V was trimmed by 3 bases and J by 1 base, leaving 8 bases between them. The CDR3 is made up of 14 amino acids. Germline V gene sequence: CDR1 KGHSH, CDR2 LQKENI. The CDR3, as DNA: TGTGCCAGCTCACCCTCAGCGGGCACAGATACGCAGTATTTT. This encodes CASSPSAGTDTQYF.

This clonotype was observed a few times. V usage is TRBV20-1 and J usage is TRBJ1-4, with TRBD1 matching over 7 bases. V dropped 6 bases and J dropped 3; count of bases not matched to a gene: 4. The V gene's germline CDR1 is DFQATT and CDR2 SNEGSKA (reference sequence). The CDR3 spans 13 residues. CDR3 residues: CSATDRPNEKLFF. CDR3 DNA sequence: TGCAGTGCCACGGACAGGCCTAATGAAAAACTGTTTTTT.

There are a few counts of this clonotype. This sequence may be a read error, since a much larger clone differs from it by one base. V usage is TRBV7-9 and J usage is TRBJ2-1; 9 bases align to TRBD2. This CDR3 contains 13 residues. Germline V gives CDR1 SEHNR, CDR2 FQNEAQ (reference sequence). The CDR3 region has the DNA TGTGCCAACAGCTTAGTCCTAGCGGGGACGGCGTTCTTC. This sequence encodes CANSLVLAGTAFF.

This clonotype was detected ten times or more. The chain employs TRBV2 and TRBJ2-7; 7 bases line up with TRBD1. Germline V CDR1 and CDR2: SNHLY, FYNNEI. The V segment lost 8 bases and the J segment 3 bases; nucleotides outside the gene matches: 10. This CDR3 is 14 amino acids long. This chain's CDR3 is CASADRVRFYEQYF. The CDR3 DNA sequence: TGTGCCAGCGCCGACAGGGTACGCTTCTACGAGCAGTACTTC.